Listed below are T cell receptor beta chains from one sample, sequenced in a study of T cells in Graves' hyperthyroidism and ophthalmopathy. TCRdb re-called the multiplex PCR reads with MiXCR, one entry per CDR3 protein. This table holds nearly 600,000 distinct CDR3 sequences, approximately 14% found once. The sequencing sample was made of blood. The receptors were sampled from a woman aged 18-29 years with Graves' ophthalmopathy. Each CDR3 is given with its conserved first and last residue. Fields, in order: clone size, J gene, D gene, V gene, CDR3 DNA, CDR3 protein. The D gene is left open where the match is weak. Only some rows state a clone size, as once, few, many or a class for expanded clones.

clone_size: many; j_call: TRBJ1-1; d_call: .; v_call: TRBV7-9; cdr3_nt: TGTGCCAGCAGCGCCAGACTCGGTGAAGCTTTCTTT; cdr3_aa: CASSARLGEAFF
clone_size: many; j_call: TRBJ2-1; d_call: TRBD2; v_call: TRBV20-1; cdr3_nt: TGCAGTGCTAGAGATCCGAGCGGGAGTGGTAATGAGCAGTTCTTC; cdr3_aa: CSARDPSGSGNEQFF
clone_size: .; j_call: TRBJ2-7; d_call: .; v_call: TRBV18; cdr3_nt: TGTGCCAGCTCACCACGTCAACAGGGAAGCGGCTACGAGCAGTACTTC; cdr3_aa: CASSPRQQGSGYEQYF
clone_size: many; j_call: TRBJ1-6; d_call: TRBD1; v_call: TRBV30; cdr3_nt: TGTGCCTGGAGTGCGACAGGGGGCGGATCACCCCTCCACTTT; cdr3_aa: CAWSATGGGSPLHF
clone_size: .; j_call: TRBJ1-2; d_call: .; v_call: TRBV9; cdr3_nt: TGTGCCAGCAGCCCCTCGGCGGGGAGGGCCTACTATGGCTACACCTTC; cdr3_aa: CASSPSAGRAYYGYTF
clone_size: .; j_call: TRBJ2-2; d_call: .; v_call: TRBV27; cdr3_nt: TGTGCCAGCGCCCCCGTGGGCGGGGAGCTGTTTTTT; cdr3_aa: CASAPVGGELFF
clone_size: .; j_call: TRBJ1-2; d_call: TRBD1; v_call: TRBV11-3; cdr3_nt: TGTGCCAGCAGCTTGGGTAGCCTGGGACAGGTCTATGGCTACACCTTC; cdr3_aa: CASSLGSLGQVYGYTF
clone_size: many; j_call: TRBJ2-3; d_call: TRBD2; v_call: TRBV7-3; cdr3_nt: TGTGCCAGCAGTAGCAAGCGGGAGGTTGGCACAGATACGCAGTATTTT; cdr3_aa: CASSSKREVGTDTQYF
clone_size: many; j_call: TRBJ2-7; d_call: .; v_call: TRBV12-3/TRBV12-4; cdr3_nt: TGTGCCAGCAGGCCCCTGGACAGCGCCTACGAGCAGTACTTC; cdr3_aa: CASRPLDSAYEQYF
clone_size: few; j_call: TRBJ1-2; d_call: .; v_call: TRBV6-1; cdr3_nt: TGTGCCAGCAGTGAAGCGATAGGGGTTCAGTTTGATGGCTACACCTTC; cdr3_aa: CASSEAIGVQFDGYTF
clone_size: .; j_call: TRBJ2-3; d_call: TRBD2; v_call: TRBV7-3; cdr3_nt: TGTGCCAGCAGCCCCCCGACTAGCTACGCAGATACGCAGTATTTT; cdr3_aa: CASSPPTSYADTQYF
clone_size: .; j_call: TRBJ1-3; d_call: .; v_call: TRBV30; cdr3_nt: TGTGCCTGGAGTGTATATAGGACAGTCCGCTCTGGAAACACCATATATTTT; cdr3_aa: CAWSVYRTVRSGNTIYF
clone_size: many; j_call: TRBJ2-1; d_call: .; v_call: TRBV7-2; cdr3_nt: TGTGCCAGCAGCTTACACCGCAATGAGCAGTTCTTC; cdr3_aa: CASSLHRNEQFF
clone_size: many; j_call: TRBJ2-7; d_call: TRBD2; v_call: TRBV20-1; cdr3_nt: TGCAGTGCTAGTAGACTAGCGGGTCTAGACGAGCAGTACTTC; cdr3_aa: CSASRLAGLDEQYF
clone_size: many; j_call: TRBJ2-1; d_call: TRBD2; v_call: TRBV9; cdr3_nt: TGTGCCAGCAGCTCAGGACTAGCGTCGAGCTCCTACAATGAGCAGTTCTTC; cdr3_aa: CASSSGLASSSYNEQFF
clone_size: .; j_call: TRBJ2-7; d_call: .; v_call: TRBV19; cdr3_nt: TGTGCCAGTAGTATAGCGGGGCAGGCCCTCAGACCCTACGAGCAGTACTTC; cdr3_aa: CASSIAGQALRPYEQYF
clone_size: many; j_call: TRBJ1-1; d_call: TRBD1; v_call: TRBV11-2; cdr3_nt: TGTGCCAGCAGCCCCACAGGGACAGGGGACACTGAAGCTTTCTTT; cdr3_aa: CASSPTGTGDTEAFF
clone_size: many; j_call: TRBJ2-2; d_call: .; v_call: TRBV7-2; cdr3_nt: TGTGCCAGCAGCCGGGGGTTAGTCGGGGAGCTGTTTTTT; cdr3_aa: CASSRGLVGELFF